This TCR beta chain was recovered during a study of blood T cells in healthy people across ages. Study-level points and caveats: Naive T cell percentage showed a strong correlation with TCR beta diversity. Greater diversity and more naive CD4+ cells were seen in long-lived donors than in aged donors. Per-million-T-cell TCR beta diversity fell roughly linearly with age.

V was pared by 5 bases and J by 5 bases, with 12 bases between. The CDR3 runs 13 residues. The table lists this clonotype with a few counts. Its antigen is still unknown. A second PCR, run for roughly 7 to 11 cycles, used a sample-barcoded 5' primer plus a J-beta primer mix. TCRdb re-derived calls from the 5' RACE reads in MiXCR, one entry per CDR3 protein. This sample has about 580,000 distinct CDR3 sequences, with roughly 48% found just once. In each sample, at least 6 million PBMCs were isolated. The chain carries TRBV12-3 or TRBV12-4 and TRBJ1-2; D remains unclear. This sequence originates from a man at least 80 years old in good health. Sequencing used blood. CDR3 in DNA: TGTGCCAGCAGTCGGACGGAACCTTATGGCTACACCTTC. The encoded protein is CASSRTEPYGYTF.